The entry that follows covers one T cell receptor beta chain sequence. The data originate from a study of CD8 T cells in Susac syndrome. Per the germline V gene, CDR1 is SGHTA and CDR2 is FQGNSA. CDR3 length: 15 residues. Germline trimming cut 3 bases from V and 4 bases from J; bases unmatched to any gene: 8. Random hexamers were used to reverse transcribe the RNA input (0.5 to 1 ug). Via MiXCR, TCRdb re-called the immunoSEQ multiplex PCR reads, giving one row per CDR3 protein. The table lists around 280,000 distinct CDR3 sequences, around 90% of them singletons, with around 0.07% in the top ten. The source of this sequence is a human donor with multiple sclerosis. Material: CD4+ T cells from PBMCs. The chain recombines TRBV7-2 with TRBJ1-2; 7 bases match TRBD1. The CDR3 reads CASSFRQGFSYGYTF. In DNA form, the CDR3 reads TGTGCCAGCAGCTTCCGACAGGGCTTTAGCTATGGCTACACCTTC.